This TCR beta chain was recovered during a study of blood T cell repertoires in COVID-19 (dated by TCRdb to the early 2020s). Background for the entire study: The collaborator samples originated in the United States, Italy and Spain and spanned the acute and convalescent phases of COVID-19. The repertoires were released in a freely available public database intended as a resource for research on the immune response to SARS-CoV-2. The prospective study material was composed of cDNA or gDNA derived from T cells, B-cell-depleted T cells, or PBMCs. Where available, HLA class I and class II types were obtained from metadata supplied by the sample provider rather than from assay-based typing. The samples were drawn from the first 160 participants of the ongoing ImmuneRACE study and from some 1,300 subjects provided by 6 global collaborators. Subjects who had been exposed to COVID-19, were actively infected with it, or had recovered from it provided the deeply sampled blood TCRbeta repertoires that made up the dataset. A de-identified subject ID, COVID-19 status, age in years and sex were almost always included in the sample metadata.

On this clone: Its antigen remains unidentified. No clone much larger than this one lies a single base away; base qualities are absent.

Deletion took 2 bases off V and 5 bases off J, with a span of 10 bases between the germline ends. Spanning cysteine to phenylalanine, the CDR3 consists of 14 amino acids. Only CDR3 DNA remains: 42 bases, in frame from the first base. Taken from the germline V gene, the CDR1 and CDR2 loops are MDHEN and SYDVKM. The immunoSEQ Assay, a bias-controlled multiplex PCR, was used to amplify TCRbeta CDR3 regions from genomic DNA. The authors' pipeline ran thus. The number of nucleated cells in each sample was estimated by amplification of reference gene primers within the assay. Sequence reads were collapsed and filtered to measure the absolute abundance of every unique TCRbeta CDR3 rearrangement. For each sample, productive Simpson clonality was calculated as the square root of Simpson's diversity index over productive rearrangements. Held by TCRdb, this immuneACCESS table contains in-frame sequences only and omits some clones. Under half of the omission traces to an unresolved V gene where checked; the cause of the rest is unknown. The V and J calls and clone size were taken over from that table, and D and trimming were inferred from the DNA. The sample records under 250,000 clones, under 90% of which are singletons. About 1.6% of the sample is taken by the ten largest.

Participants in the prospective study were enrolled through a virtual design, were aged about 18 to 100 years, and lived in roughly 24 United States geographic areas. Cohort assignment in the prospective study relied on participant-reported clinical history from a screening survey and a study questionnaire. For ImmuneRACE Cohort 3, a participant was defined as recovered based on two consecutive negative NP/OP PCR tests, clearance by a healthcare professional, or resolution of symptoms. Mobile phlebotomists in the prospective study collected whole blood, serum and a nasopharyngeal or oropharyngeal swab from every participant. Over a roughly 2-month period, participants in the prospective study had the option of providing additional blood draws and questionnaires. Before DNA extraction, blood samples from the prospective study were shipped at room temperature or frozen. Points the paper makes about the study in general: Clinical and demographic metadata were provided uncurated, with the amount varying by source and participant.

The source material was PBMCs or T cells enriched from blood (not recorded which). This TCR was recovered from a man aged 40-49 years who had recovered from COVID-19. Recombination connected TRBV28 to TRBJ1-5; TRBD1 is a possible D gene, resting on 6 matching bases. The DNA reads as follows: TGTGCCAGCAGTTTAAGGACAGCGTATCAGCCCCAGCATTTT. Translation gives CASSLRTAYQPQHF.